This section outlines one TCR beta chain sequence together with its context. Study processing details: Reference gene primer amplification gave estimated nucleated cell counts. The repertoire was sequenced with immunoSEQ multiplex PCR; TCRdb's copy has only in-frame clones and lacks some. The V and J calls and clone size were taken over from that table, and D and trimming were inferred from the DNA. This sample has 85,000 to 100,000 clones, with 85% to 90% found just once. The data stem from a study of blood T cell repertoires in COVID-19. Across the study: Acute-phase and convalescent COVID-19 samples originated in the United States, Italy and Spain. Nucleic acid was either cDNA or gDNA, and it came from T cells, B-cell-depleted T cells, or PBMCs.

Patients at the Seattle site were enrolled during active infection and followed longitudinally. The TCR was taken from a man aged 50 to 59 with COVID-19, enrolled during active disease. Sequencing was done on a sample of peripheral blood.

The CDR3 reads CASSLRQGGNYEQYF. CDR3 DNA sequence: TGTGCCAGCAGTCTTAGACAGGGTGGAAATTACGAGCAGTACTTC. The J gene is TRBJ2-7, the V gene TRBV3-1 (or the pseudogene TRBV3-2); 7 nucleotides line up with TRBD1. The CDR3 has 15 residues. The V gene end was trimmed by 6 bases and the J gene end by 4 bases; junction bases not matched to a gene: 12. Germline-derived CDR1 and CDR2 are LGHDT and YNNKEL (reference sequence).